These 32 T cell receptor beta chains came from one sample sequenced in a study of CD8 T cells in Susac syndrome. After extraction with the RNeasy kit, roughly 0.5 to 1 ug of the RNA was reverse transcribed using random hexamers. MiXCR, applied by TCRdb to the immunoSEQ multiplex PCR reads, yields one record per CDR3 protein. The sample contains around 150,000 distinct CDR3 sequences, about 93% of which appear only once. The sequencing sample was made of CD8+ T cells from PBMCs. The receptor set was obtained from a human donor in good health.

In the case of this clonotype: Sequence at one end of the junction differs from germline and may be a read error. This sequence joins TRBV20-1 and TRBJ2-4, with 8 bases that match TRBD1. The CDR3 consists of 15 residues. CDR1 DFQATT and CDR2 SNEGSKA come from the germline V gene (reference sequence). The CDR3: CSAPFRGQAQNIQYF. Here the CDR3 DNA reads TGCAGTGCCCCGTTCAGGGGGCAAGCCCAAAACATTCAGTACTTC.

The V and J genes are TRBV7-6 and TRBJ2-1; possibly TRBD2 for D (5 bases). The V gene lost 4 bases and the J gene lost 10 bases, with 11 bases spanning the gap. Germline assignment: CDR1 SGHVS and CDR2 FNYEAQ. The CDR3 length is 12 residues. CDR3 sequence reads: CASSWTGGEQFF. In DNA form, the CDR3 reads TGTGCCAGCAGCTGGACCGGCGGGGAGCAGTTCTTC. Variable domain in full (rest from reference TRBV7-6 and TRBJ2-1): GAGVSQSPRYKVTKRGQDVALRCDPISGHVSLYWYRQALGQGPEFLTYFNYEAQQDKSGLPNDRFSAERPEGSISTLTIQRTEQRDSAMYRCASSWTGGEQFFGPGTRLTVL.

The chain carries TRBV20-1 and TRBJ1-4, with D maybe TRBD1 (5 bases). The CDR3 extends over 14 amino acids. The ends were cut back, 2 bases at V and 4 bases at J, with 11 bases in the middle. Germline assignment: CDR1 DFQATT and CDR2 SNEGSKA (reference sequence). CDR3 coding DNA: TGCAGTGCTAGACCCCGGGACTTTAATGAAAAACTGTTTTTT. Its protein product is CSARPRDFNEKLFF.

J is TRBJ2-2 and V is TRBV7-9, with 13 nucleotides matching TRBD2. This CDR3 is built from 16 residues. With 1 base clipped from V and 6 bases from J, the junction kept 2 bases outside the gene matches. CDR1 SEHNR and CDR2 FQNEAQ come from the germline V gene (reference sequence). This CDR3 is CASSLGGLAGPGELFF. The CDR3 DNA reads as TGTGCCAGCAGCTTAGGGGGACTAGCGGGACCCGGGGAGCTGTTTTTT. Full variable domain (missing parts from reference TRBV7-9 and TRBJ2-2): DTGVSQNPRHKITKRGQNVTFRCDPISEHNRLYWYRQTLGQGPEFLTYFQNEAQLEKSRLLSDRFSAERPKGSFSTLEIQRTEQGDSAMYLCASSLGGLAGPGELFFGEGSRLTVL.

This chain links TRBV3-1 with TRBJ1-5, with 8 bases lining up with TRBD1. The germline CDR1 and CDR2 sequences are LGHDT and YNNKEL (reference sequence). After removal of 1 base from V and 4 bases from J, the junction contained 9 bases not matched to a gene. This CDR3 has 17 residues. This chain's CDR3 is CASSQGTGRATNQPQHF. The CDR3 nucleotides read TGTGCCAGCAGCCAAGGGACAGGGAGGGCTACAAATCAGCCCCAGCATTTT.

This rearrangement joins TRBV21-1 to TRBJ1-1; the table's D call of TRBD1 was not tested on the DNA. TRBV21-1 is described as a pseudogene. The CDR3 extends over 15 amino acids. The CDR3: CASSVSGQVNTEAFF. CDR3 DNA: TGTGCCAGCAGCGTAAGCGGACAGGTGAACACTGAAGCTTTCTTT.

The rearrangement joins TRBV29-1 to TRBJ2-2; D is tentatively TRBD1 or TRBD2 (5 bases each). The CDR3 is made up of 16 amino acids. Trimming removed 6 bases from V and 4 bases from J, with 21 bases in between. CDR1 is SQVTM and CDR2 is ANQGSEA in the germline V gene. CDR3 sequence (DNA): TGCAGCGTCGCCGGTTTGTACGGGGCGGGCACCGGGGAGCTGTTTTTT. This codes for CSVAGLYGAGTGELFF.

The chain links TRBV23-1 to TRBJ2-7; D uncertain. TRBV23-1 is flagged as an ORF with uncertain function. CDR3 length: 12 amino acids. V was cut by 6 bases and J by 6 bases, with 12 bases left in between. Here the CDR3 reads CASRRNWVEQYF. CDR3 DNA sequence: TGCGCCAGCAGGCGAAATTGGGTCGAGCAGTACTTC.

The chain recombines TRBV2 with TRBJ2-1; D is undetermined. The V end was cut by 3 bases, the J end by 9 bases, with 15 bases between. CDR1 and CDR2 from the germline V gene are SNHLY and FYNNEI. This CDR3 region has 14 residues. CDR3 in DNA: TGTGCCAGCAGTGATGACCCTTCAGTAGCTGAGCAGTTCTTC. Its translation: CASSDDPSVAEQFF.

This rearrangement joins TRBV4-3 to TRBJ2-1; 12 positions match TRBD1. CDR1 is LGHNA and CDR2 is YSLEER in the germline V gene. CDR3 length: 17 residues. Trimming cost V 3 bases and J 6 bases; bases outside gene matches: 9. CDR3 in DNA: TGCGCCAGCAGCCAGGACGGGACAGGGGGCCCCTTCAATGAGCAGTTCTTC. Translation gives CASSQDGTGGPFNEQFF.

The genes are TRBV7-8 and TRBJ1-4; D might be TRBD1 (6 bases). Trimming stripped 5 bases from V and 8 bases from J, with 27 bases between. The CDR3 is 18 residues long. Germline values: CDR1 SGHVS, CDR2 FQNEAQ. DNA for the CDR3: TGTGCCAGCAGCAACATACTAACCCCAGGGGTGCAGAAGGAAAAACTGTTTTTT. Its protein is CASSNILTPGVQKEKLFF.

This clonotype appeared a single time. The chain links TRBV29-1 to TRBJ2-7; TRBD2 agrees at 7 bases. J gave up 2 bases and V 7 bases, and 11 bases lay outside the gene matches. The germline gives CDR1 SQVTM, CDR2 ANQGSEA. CDR3 length: 14 residues. DNA for the CDR3: TGCAGCGGACGATGGGAGGGTGATCCCTACGAGCAGTACTTC. This sequence encodes CSGRWEGDPYEQYF.

The V and J genes are TRBV27 and TRBJ1-2; 8 bases fit TRBD1. CDR1 is MNHEY and CDR2 is SMNVEV in the germline V gene (reference sequence). The ends lost 5 bases at V and 8 bases at J; junction bases unmatched: 10. The CDR3 contains 14 residues. The chain's CDR3 is CASSASGTGGGYTF. CDR3 bases: TGTGCCAGCAGTGCAAGCGGGACAGGTGGAGGCTACACCTTC.

This sequence joins TRBV2 and TRBJ2-5; TRBD2 matches 7 bases. The length of the CDR3 is 15 residues. With V trimmed by 8 bases and J by 5 bases, 14 bases remained unmatched. Germline V lookup: CDR1 SNHLY, CDR2 FYNNEI. CDR3 sequence reads: CASLSAGFRRETQYF. In DNA, the CDR3 is TGTGCCAGCCTATCAGCGGGGTTCAGGAGGGAGACCCAGTACTTC.

The chain combines TRBV29-1 with TRBJ1-1; D is undetermined. CDR1 and CDR2 (germline): SQVTM, ANQGSEA. CDR3 length: 12 amino acids. V lost 3 bases to trimming and J lost 2 bases, with 7 bases between them. In nucleotides, the CDR3 is TGCAGCGTTGAGGAAAATAACACTGAAGCTTTCTTT. It encodes CSVEENNTEAFF.

The chain employs TRBV5-6 and TRBJ2-1; D gene unclear. Trimming took off 0 bases at V and 14 bases at J, with 12 bases between the two ends. This CDR3 has 12 residues. CDR1 is SGHDT and CDR2 is YYEEEE in the germline V gene. The CDR3 DNA is TGTGCCAGCAGCTTGGGACGGGCCTGGGAGTTCTTC. Protein: CASSLGRAWEFF.

This rearrangement joins TRBV27 to TRBJ1-5; D call uncertain. CDR1 is MNHEY and CDR2 is SMNVEV in the germline V gene (reference sequence). CDR3 size: 13 residues. V was clipped by 5 bases and J by 3 bases, with 8 bases between them. Here the CDR3 DNA reads TGTGCCAGCAGTCCGGCGGACAATCAGCCCCAGCATTTT. This gives the protein CASSPADNQPQHF.

In its sample, this clonotype was seen once. The gene calls are TRBV3-1 and TRBJ2-5; 7 bases agree with TRBD1. Germline V gene lookup returns CDR1 LGHDT and CDR2 YNNKEL (reference sequence). The CDR3 loop spans 16 amino acids. V shed 4 bases and J 0 bases; nucleotides not matched to a gene: 8. The CDR3, as DNA: TGTGCCAGCAGCCCCCCTCCGGGACAGTACCAAGAGACCCAGTACTTC. Translated: CASSPPPGQYQETQYF.

The J gene is TRBJ2-7, the V gene TRBV28; D is ambiguous. Per germline, CDR1 MDHEN and CDR2 SYDVKM. This CDR3 is built from 12 residues. V dropped 5 bases and J dropped 4 bases, with 9 bases sitting between them. The CDR3 DNA reads TGTGCCAGCAGTACAACAGCTTACGAGCAGTACTTC. Translation: CASSTTAYEQYF.

This chain uses TRBV29-1 with TRBJ2-7; D gene unclear. The CDR3 extends over 13 amino acids. The germline gives CDR1 SQVTM, CDR2 ANQGSEA. Deletions cut 6 bases from V and 3 bases from J, with 15 bases between. Here the CDR3 DNA reads TGCAGCGTGCTTAGGGCCGATAGCTACGAGCAGTACTTC. Its protein is CSVLRADSYEQYF.

The rearrangement links TRBV27 to TRBJ2-3; D gene uncertain. V was trimmed by 3 bases and J by 3 bases, leaving 13 bases between them. The CDR3 spans 15 residues. CDR1 MNHEY and CDR2 SMNVEV come from the germline V gene (reference sequence). For the CDR3, the DNA is TGTGCCAGCAGTTTCGTCGCAGATCGAACAGATACGCAGTATTTT. This translates into CASSFVADRTDTQYF.

This rearrangement joins TRBV20-1 to TRBJ2-1; no definite D call. CDR3 length: 11 amino acids. Germline CDR1 is DFQATT and CDR2 is SNEGSKA (reference sequence). Deletions cut 1 base from V and 6 bases from J, with 4 bases between. The CDR3 reads CSARVPNEQFF. In DNA, the CDR3 is TGCAGTGCTAGAGTCCCCAATGAGCAGTTCTTC.

The chain joins TRBV29-1 to TRBJ2-1; tentative D call: TRBD2 (6 bases). V was pared by 7 bases and J by 7 bases, with 14 bases between. The CDR3 is 12 residues long. Germline values: CDR1 SQVTM, CDR2 ANQGSEA. The chain's CDR3 is CSAYGRENEQFF. CDR3 coding DNA: TGCAGCGCCTACGGGCGGGAAAATGAGCAGTTCTTC.

J is TRBJ2-1 and V is TRBV20-1; 7 positions agree with TRBD2. J lost 5 bases, V lost 8 bases, and 15 bases had no gene match. Per the germline V gene, CDR1 is DFQATT and CDR2 is SNEGSKA (reference sequence). This CDR3 contains 15 residues. The CDR3 DNA sequence: TGCAGTTCCAGAGGGGATCTAGCGGAGCACAATGAGCAGTTCTTC. As protein: CSSRGDLAEHNEQFF.

V gene TRBV9 combines with J gene TRBJ2-1; D not resolved. The germline CDR1 and CDR2 sequences are SGDLS and YYNGEE. This CDR3 has 11 residues. V dropped 0 bases and J dropped 8 bases, with 3 bases sitting between them. The CDR3 sequence: CASSVDHEQFF. DNA for the CDR3: TGTGCCAGCAGCGTAGACCATGAGCAGTTCTTC.

V is TRBV3-1 and J is TRBJ1-2, with D possibly being TRBD1 (5 bases). CDR1 is LGHDT and CDR2 is YNNKEL in the germline V gene (reference sequence). V lost 1 base, J lost 6 bases, and 21 bases lay in between. The CDR3 covers 17 residues. The CDR3 loop is CASSQVIVDSPNDGYTF. CDR3 coding DNA: TGTGCCAGCAGCCAAGTAATCGTCGACAGCCCCAACGATGGCTACACCTTC.

The chain couples TRBV15 to TRBJ2-2, with D possibly being TRBD2 (7 bases). This CDR3 has 15 amino acids. CDR1 LNHNV and CDR2 YYDKDF come from the germline V gene (reference sequence). Deletions cut 5 bases from V and 1 base from J, with 11 bases between. The CDR3 DNA reads as TGTGCCACCAGCTTCGGGGGGCAGAACACCGGGGAGCTGTTTTTT. Its protein product is CATSFGGQNTGELFF.

The J gene is TRBJ2-7, the V gene TRBV9, with D tentatively TRBD1 (6 bases). The CDR3 runs 14 residues. Trimming pared 3 bases from V and 5 bases from J, leaving 15 bases between. Germline CDR1 SGDLS, CDR2 YYNGEE. The CDR3 sequence is CASSAQGSLDEQYF. The CDR3, as DNA: TGTGCCAGCAGCGCACAGGGATCTCTGGACGAGCAGTACTTC. Using reference TRBV9 and TRBJ2-7 for the parts outside the CDR3, the full variable domain is DSGVTQTPKHLITATGQRVTLRCSPRSGDLSVYWYQQSLDQGLQFLIQYYNGEERAKGNILERFSAQQFPDLHSELNLSSLELGDSALYFCASSAQGSLDEQYFGPGTRLTVT.

The V call is TRBV29-1, the J call TRBJ2-3; a possible D gene is TRBD1 (5 bases). The V end was cut by 4 bases, the J end by 8 bases, with 16 bases between. The CDR3 is 13 residues long. CDR1 and CDR2 from the germline V gene are SQVTM and ANQGSEA. DNA of the CDR3: TGCAGCGTTGTTGACAGCAGAGTCATTACGCAGTATTTT. It is translated as CSVVDSRVITQYF.

V and J are TRBV9 and TRBJ1-1; a weak D match, TRBD1 (5 bases). Germline CDR1 is SGDLS and CDR2 is YYNGEE. V lost 0 bases and J 5 bases, leaving 8 bases between the germline ends. The CDR3 is made up of 13 amino acids. The CDR3 sequence: CASSVDQGTEAFF. CDR3 DNA: TGTGCCAGCAGCGTAGATCAGGGAACTGAAGCTTTCTTT.

The CDR3 region has the DNA TGTGCCAGCAGCCAAACTAGCGGGAGAGGTCACGAGCAGTACTTC. Translated: CASSQTSGRGHEQYF. The chain joins TRBV3-1 to TRBJ2-7; TRBD2 matches 11 bases. The CDR3 has 15 residues. The V segment lost 2 bases and the J segment 5 bases; nucleotides outside the gene matches: 5. Germline loops: CDR1 LGHDT, CDR2 YNNKEL (reference sequence).

V usage is TRBV7-9 and J usage is TRBJ2-2; no reliable D call. Per the germline V gene, CDR1 is SEHNR and CDR2 is FQNEAQ (reference sequence). With 5 bases removed from V and 0 bases from J, the gap between germline ends came to 13 bases. The CDR3 loop spans 16 amino acids. The CDR3: CASSLSATPNTGELFF. The CDR3 DNA follows: TGTGCCAGCAGCCTCTCCGCGACACCGAACACCGGGGAGCTGTTTTTT.